This TCR beta chain was captured by sequencing in a study of T cells after yellow fever vaccination. Findings and caveats of the study: It was a weaker secondary response, yet one that peaked faster, at day 5 versus 15. The bulk population could contribute abundant contaminating clonotypes to FACS-sorted repertoires.

Worth noting for this clonotype: Its antigen is not identified.

The ends lost 2 bases at V and 2 bases at J; junction bases unmatched: 12. From germline, CDR1 is DFQATT and CDR2 SNEGSKA (reference sequence). The CDR3 runs to 17 residues. Each CDR3 protein gets one entry after TCRdb re-called the 5' RACE reads with MiXCR. The sample records 300,000 to 350,000 distinct CDR3 sequences, 3% to 4.5% being singletons. The chain joins TRBV20-1 to TRBJ2-5, with TRBD2 matching over 9 bases. This TCR came from a man aged 18 to 35 who received the YFV17D yellow fever vaccine. The material was PBMCs, obtained 5 days after the yellow fever booster vaccination. CDR3 DNA: TGCAGTGCTAGAACCTCCGATAGCGGGGGCTTACAAGAGACCCAGTACTTC. This sequence encodes CSARTSDSGGLQETQYF.